This TCR beta chain was sequenced for a study of T cell responses to AZD1222 COVID-19 vaccine. Looked up from germline, CDR1 is SGHRS and CDR2 is YFSETQ. J was trimmed by 3 bases and V by 0 bases; bases with no gene match: 6. This CDR3 contains 17 residues. Whole-study findings and limits: Rises in breadth and depth of Spike-specific TCRs came after two AZD1222 doses. Dominant CD4 TCR responses targeted spike regions 160-218 and 743-854. Nearly half of spike-specific TCRs reportedly target variant regions that are unmutated in the B.1.351 and B.1.1.7 variants.

Produced via immunoSEQ multiplex PCR; TCRdb's table is partial and in-frame only. The data contain 120,000 to 150,000 clones, more than 70% of them singletons. Concerning this clone itself: Its antigen is still unknown.

The V and J genes are TRBV5-1 and TRBJ2-2, with 9 positions matching TRBD1. The sequenced sample was peripheral blood, obtained 28 days after the second AZD1222 dose. The clonotype was recovered from an adult who received the AZD1222 COVID-19 vaccine. CDR3 sequence (DNA): TGCGCCAGCAGCTTGGCCGAGGGACAGGGATACACCGGGGAGCTGTTTTTT. Residues: CASSLAEGQGYTGELFF.